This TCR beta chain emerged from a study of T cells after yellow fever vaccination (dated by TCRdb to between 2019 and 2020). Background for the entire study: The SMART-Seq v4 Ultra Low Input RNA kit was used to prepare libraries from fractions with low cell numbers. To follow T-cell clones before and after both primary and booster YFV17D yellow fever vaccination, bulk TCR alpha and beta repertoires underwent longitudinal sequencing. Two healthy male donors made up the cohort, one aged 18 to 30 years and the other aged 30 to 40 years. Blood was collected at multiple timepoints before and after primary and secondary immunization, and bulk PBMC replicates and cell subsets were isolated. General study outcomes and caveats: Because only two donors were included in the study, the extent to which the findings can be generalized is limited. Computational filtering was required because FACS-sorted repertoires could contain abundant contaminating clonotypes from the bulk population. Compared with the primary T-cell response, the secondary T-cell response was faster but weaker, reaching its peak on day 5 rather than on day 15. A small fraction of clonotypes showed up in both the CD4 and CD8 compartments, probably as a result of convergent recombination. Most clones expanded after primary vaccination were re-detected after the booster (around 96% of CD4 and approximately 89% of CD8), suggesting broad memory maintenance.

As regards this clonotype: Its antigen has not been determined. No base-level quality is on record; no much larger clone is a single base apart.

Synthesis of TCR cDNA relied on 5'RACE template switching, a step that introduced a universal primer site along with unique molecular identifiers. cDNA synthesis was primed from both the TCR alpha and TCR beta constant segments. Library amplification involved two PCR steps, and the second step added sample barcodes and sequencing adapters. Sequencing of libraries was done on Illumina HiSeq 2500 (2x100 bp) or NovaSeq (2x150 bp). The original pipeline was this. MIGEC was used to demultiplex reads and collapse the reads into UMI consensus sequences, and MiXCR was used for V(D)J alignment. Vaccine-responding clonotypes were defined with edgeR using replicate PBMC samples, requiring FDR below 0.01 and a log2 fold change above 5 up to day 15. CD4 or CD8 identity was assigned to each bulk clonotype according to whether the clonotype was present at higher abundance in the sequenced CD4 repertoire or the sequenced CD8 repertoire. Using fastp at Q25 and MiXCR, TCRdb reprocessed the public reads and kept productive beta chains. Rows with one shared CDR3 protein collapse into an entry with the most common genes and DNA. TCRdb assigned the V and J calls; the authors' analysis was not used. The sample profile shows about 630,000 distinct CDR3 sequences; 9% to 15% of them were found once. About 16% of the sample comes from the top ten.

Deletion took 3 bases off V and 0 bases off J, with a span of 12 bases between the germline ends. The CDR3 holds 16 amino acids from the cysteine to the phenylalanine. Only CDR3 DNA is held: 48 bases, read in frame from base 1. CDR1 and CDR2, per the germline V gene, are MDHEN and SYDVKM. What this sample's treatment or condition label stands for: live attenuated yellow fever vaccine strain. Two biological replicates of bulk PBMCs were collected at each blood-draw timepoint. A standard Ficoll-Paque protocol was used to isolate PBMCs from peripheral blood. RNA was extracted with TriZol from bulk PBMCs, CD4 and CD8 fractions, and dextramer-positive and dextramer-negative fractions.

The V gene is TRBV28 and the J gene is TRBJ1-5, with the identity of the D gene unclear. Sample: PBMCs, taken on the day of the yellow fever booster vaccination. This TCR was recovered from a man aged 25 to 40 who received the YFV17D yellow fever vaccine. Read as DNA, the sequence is TGTGCCAGCAGTTTGTTAGGGAGATATAGCAATCAGCCCCAGCATTTT. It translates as CASSLLGRYSNQPQHF.